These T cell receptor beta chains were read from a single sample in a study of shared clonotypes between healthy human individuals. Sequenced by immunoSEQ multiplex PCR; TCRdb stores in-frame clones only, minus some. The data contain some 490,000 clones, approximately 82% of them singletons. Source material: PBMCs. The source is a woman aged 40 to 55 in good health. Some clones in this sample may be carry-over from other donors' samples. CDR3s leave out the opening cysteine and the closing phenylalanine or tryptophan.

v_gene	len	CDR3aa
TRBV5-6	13	ASSIGQLYRSEQY
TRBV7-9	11	ASGRANTGELF
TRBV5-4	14	ASSPRGTPAKETQY
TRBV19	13	ASKRGTSDLNEQF
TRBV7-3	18	ASSSPRTSGRPSSYNEQF
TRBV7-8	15	ASSLVHQVYNTGELF
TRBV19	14	ASSTRYSASTDTQY
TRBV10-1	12	ASSESGNSYEQY
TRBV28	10	ASRKDTGELF
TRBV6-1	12	ASSEEPNTGELF
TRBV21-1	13	ASSKNIRLNEKLF
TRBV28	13	ASSLGQGRNQPQH
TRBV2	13	ASSDGSGRSYEQY
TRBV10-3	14	AIRVVWQGTDYGYT
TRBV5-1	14	ASSQDPSGSANEQF
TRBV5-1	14	ASSHTSGRLLVEQF
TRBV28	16	ASSLAEGLAGGADTQY
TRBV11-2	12	ASTPPPAGSEQF
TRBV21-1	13	ASSRASGRAYEQY
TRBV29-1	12	SVATSASTDTQY
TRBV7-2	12	ASSLGAGGETQY
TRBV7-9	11	ASSVGANYEQY
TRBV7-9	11	ASSPRVGETQY
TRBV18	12	ASSPPYRGTEAF
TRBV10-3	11	AVGGTSEGEQY
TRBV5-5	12	ASTPVRGHNEQF
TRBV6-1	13	ASRPPLGSSYEQY